Listed below are T cell receptor beta chains from one sample, sequenced in a study of response to subunit inactivated influenza vaccine. TCRdb independently ran MiXCR on the RT-PCR reads; one entry per CDR3 protein. The sample lists about 800,000 distinct CDR3 sequences, 21% occurring once. Source: PBMCs from blood, taken 4 to 6 days after vaccination. Receptors originate from a man aged 50 or older who received an inactivated influenza vaccine. Each CDR3 is given with its conserved first and last residue. The order of the fields is J gene, V gene, clone size, D gene, CDR3 DNA, CDR3 protein. The D gene is left open where the match is weak. Only part of the rows carry a size: once, few, many, or a class if the clone is expanded.

j_call: TRBJ2-7; v_call: TRBV10-2; clone_size: -; d_call: TRBD2; cdr3_nt: TGCGCCAGCAGTGTAACTAGCGGGAGATTCGAGCAGTACTTC; cdr3_aa: CASSVTSGRFEQYF
j_call: TRBJ2-3; v_call: TRBV28; clone_size: -; d_call: -; cdr3_nt: TGTGCCAGCAATTTACGACAGGGAGGCGGCACAGATACGCAGTATTTT; cdr3_aa: CASNLRQGGGTDTQYF
j_call: TRBJ2-7; v_call: TRBV25-1; clone_size: few; d_call: TRBD2; cdr3_nt: TGTGCCAGCAGTCCAAGGAATATACTAGCGGGACACGAGCAGTACTTC; cdr3_aa: CASSPRNILAGHEQYF
j_call: TRBJ2-3; v_call: TRBV5-5; clone_size: many; d_call: -; cdr3_nt: TGTGCCAGCAGCGAACGGACAGGCACAGATACGCAGTATTTT; cdr3_aa: CASSERTGTDTQYF
j_call: TRBJ2-2; v_call: TRBV5-1; clone_size: few; d_call: -; cdr3_nt: TGCGCCAGCAGGGTCGTAGGGGTGAACACCGGGGAGCTGTTTTTT; cdr3_aa: CASRVVGVNTGELFF
j_call: TRBJ2-7; v_call: TRBV6-2/TRBV6-3; clone_size: -; d_call: -; cdr3_nt: TGTGCCAGCAGTTCGGGACCCCAGCAGGCCTACGAGCAGTACTTC; cdr3_aa: CASSSGPQQAYEQYF
j_call: TRBJ2-7; v_call: TRBV7-9; clone_size: few; d_call: TRBD1; cdr3_nt: TGTGCCAGCAGCCGGAGTAGGGGGACAGCCTACGAGCAGTACTTC; cdr3_aa: CASSRSRGTAYEQYF
j_call: TRBJ2-1; v_call: TRBV9; clone_size: -; d_call: TRBD2; cdr3_nt: TGTGCCAGCAGCGTAGGCGGGAGAGACTACAATGAGCAGTTCTTC; cdr3_aa: CASSVGGRDYNEQFF
j_call: TRBJ2-7; v_call: TRBV7-2; clone_size: -; d_call: TRBD2; cdr3_nt: TGTGCCAGCAGCTTAGCGGCTAGCGGGGGGCTCGCCTACGAGCAGTACTTC; cdr3_aa: CASSLAASGGLAYEQYF
j_call: TRBJ2-3; v_call: TRBV7-2; clone_size: -; d_call: -; cdr3_nt: TGTGCCAGCAGCTTATCTTTAGCTCGCACAGATACGCAGTATTTT; cdr3_aa: CASSLSLARTDTQYF
j_call: TRBJ2-3; v_call: TRBV12-3/TRBV12-4; clone_size: many; d_call: -; cdr3_nt: TGTGCCAGCAGTTGGGCCGGGCCCGCAGATACGCAGTATTTT; cdr3_aa: CASSWAGPADTQYF
j_call: TRBJ2-3; v_call: TRBV5-1; clone_size: few; d_call: TRBD2; cdr3_nt: TGCGCCAGCAGTTCCGCTGGGGGGGGCACAGATACGCAGTATTTT; cdr3_aa: CASSSAGGGTDTQYF
j_call: TRBJ1-4; v_call: TRBV12-3/TRBV12-4; clone_size: few; d_call: -; cdr3_nt: TGTGCCAGCCAGCCGGGGCCCGGGACTGCAAAACTGTTTTTT; cdr3_aa: CASQPGPGTAKLFF
j_call: TRBJ2-1; v_call: TRBV9; clone_size: few; d_call: TRBD2; cdr3_nt: TGTGCCAGCAGCGTAAGGTCTAGCGGGAGCTATGAGCAGTTCTTC; cdr3_aa: CASSVRSSGSYEQFF
j_call: TRBJ2-2; v_call: TRBV5-5; clone_size: -; d_call: -; cdr3_nt: TGTGCCAGCAGCTTAAGTCCGCGGGGAGACACCGGGGAGCTGTTTTTT; cdr3_aa: CASSLSPRGDTGELFF
j_call: TRBJ1-1; v_call: TRBV12-3/TRBV12-4; clone_size: few; d_call: -; cdr3_nt: TGTGCCAGCAGTTTAACACTTGCCACTGAAGCTTTCTTT; cdr3_aa: CASSLTLATEAFF
j_call: TRBJ2-1; v_call: TRBV2; clone_size: -; d_call: -; cdr3_nt: TGTGCCAGCAACCAACTTTCAGGGAGCTCCTACAATGAGCAGTTCTTC; cdr3_aa: CASNQLSGSSYNEQFF
j_call: TRBJ2-1; v_call: TRBV7-2; clone_size: many; d_call: -; cdr3_nt: TGTGCCAGCAGTCTAGACTCACGCTCCTACAATGAGCAGTTCTTC; cdr3_aa: CASSLDSRSYNEQFF
j_call: TRBJ2-1; v_call: TRBV28; clone_size: -; d_call: TRBD2; cdr3_nt: TGTGCCAGCAGCGGGACTAGAGGGGCCAATGAGCAGTTCTTC; cdr3_aa: CASSGTRGANEQFF
j_call: TRBJ2-1; v_call: TRBV6-2/TRBV6-3; clone_size: -; d_call: TRBD1; cdr3_nt: TGTGACAGCAGTATAACAGGGGTTTCAAATGAGCAGTTCTTC; cdr3_aa: CDSSITGVSNEQFF
j_call: TRBJ2-5; v_call: TRBV9; clone_size: few; d_call: TRBD1; cdr3_nt: TGTGCCAGCAGCAAAACCGGGACAGAAGAGACCCAGTACTTC; cdr3_aa: CASSKTGTEETQYF
j_call: TRBJ2-7; v_call: TRBV7-2; clone_size: -; d_call: -; cdr3_nt: TGTGCCAGCAGCTTAGCGGGACTCATACTTTCCTACGAGCAGTACTTC; cdr3_aa: CASSLAGLILSYEQYF
j_call: TRBJ2-3; v_call: TRBV15; clone_size: many; d_call: -; cdr3_nt: TGTGCCACCAGCAGAGACTACGAGGATACGCAGTATTTT; cdr3_aa: CATSRDYEDTQYF
j_call: TRBJ2-1; v_call: TRBV18; clone_size: -; d_call: -; cdr3_nt: TGTGCCAGCTCACTAAGGAGTAGCTGGAGAGAAACGGAGCAGTTCTTC; cdr3_aa: CASSLRSSWRETEQFF
j_call: TRBJ2-7; v_call: TRBV5-6; clone_size: few; d_call: -; cdr3_nt: TGTGCCAGCAGCTTGAGGCGGGGGACAACCTACGAGCAGTACTTC; cdr3_aa: CASSLRRGTTYEQYF
j_call: TRBJ2-3; v_call: TRBV7-9; clone_size: -; d_call: -; cdr3_nt: TGTGCCAGCAGCTCTTACACGTCTAGCACAGATACGCAGTATTTT; cdr3_aa: CASSSYTSSTDTQYF
j_call: TRBJ2-7; v_call: TRBV7-9; clone_size: -; d_call: TRBD2; cdr3_nt: TGTGCCAGCAGCGGGCTAGCGGGGCCACCCTACGAGCAGTACTTC; cdr3_aa: CASSGLAGPPYEQYF
j_call: TRBJ2-7; v_call: TRBV5-6; clone_size: few; d_call: -; cdr3_nt: TGTGCCAGCAGCTTGGAACAAATAGACGAGCAGTACTTC; cdr3_aa: CASSLEQIDEQYF
j_call: TRBJ1-1; v_call: TRBV4-2; clone_size: -; d_call: -; cdr3_nt: TGTGCCAGCAGTCAGGACAAGATGAACACTGAAGCTTTCTTT; cdr3_aa: CASSQDKMNTEAFF
j_call: TRBJ2-5; v_call: TRBV29-1; clone_size: -; d_call: TRBD1; cdr3_nt: TGCAGCGTTGTCGGACAGGGTAGACAAGAGACCCAGTACTTC; cdr3_aa: CSVVGQGRQETQYF
j_call: TRBJ1-5; v_call: TRBV12-3/TRBV12-4; clone_size: -; d_call: -; cdr3_nt: TGTGCCAGCAGTTTAACAGGGCAGGGCCAGCCCCAGCATTTT; cdr3_aa: CASSLTGQGQPQHF
j_call: TRBJ2-5; v_call: TRBV10-1; clone_size: -; d_call: TRBD1; cdr3_nt: TGCGCCAGCAGTGAGTGGACAGGGTTCGAGACCCAGTACTTC; cdr3_aa: CASSEWTGFETQYF
j_call: TRBJ2-3; v_call: TRBV27; clone_size: few; d_call: TRBD2; cdr3_nt: TGTGCCAGCGGACCGGGACTAGCGGCAGTAAATACGCAGTATTTT; cdr3_aa: CASGPGLAAVNTQYF
j_call: TRBJ2-3; v_call: TRBV11-1; clone_size: once; d_call: -; cdr3_nt: TGTGCCAGCAGCTTAGCCCGGGGAGGTGCTAGCACAGATACGCAGTATTTT; cdr3_aa: CASSLARGGASTDTQYF
j_call: TRBJ1-2; v_call: TRBV27; clone_size: -; d_call: TRBD1; cdr3_nt: TGTGCCAGCAGGGCAGGGGGCTTTGGCTACACCTTC; cdr3_aa: CASRAGGFGYTF
j_call: TRBJ2-7; v_call: TRBV4-2; clone_size: many; d_call: TRBD1; cdr3_nt: TGTGCCAGCAGCCAAGGACAGGGGGACTACGAGCAGTACTTC; cdr3_aa: CASSQGQGDYEQYF
j_call: TRBJ2-7; v_call: TRBV20-1; clone_size: -; d_call: TRBD2; cdr3_nt: TGCAGTGCTAGAGGGGACTACACCTACGAGCAGTACTTC; cdr3_aa: CSARGDYTYEQYF
j_call: TRBJ2-3; v_call: TRBV20-1; clone_size: -; d_call: TRBD2; cdr3_nt: TGCAGTGCTGGCCTGACTAGCGGGGGAAGCACAGATACGCAGTATTTT; cdr3_aa: CSAGLTSGGSTDTQYF
j_call: TRBJ2-1; v_call: TRBV7-6; clone_size: -; d_call: -; cdr3_nt: TGTGCCAGCAGCCCCCCCCACAATGAGCAGTTCTTC; cdr3_aa: CASSPPHNEQFF